The 19 T cell receptor beta chains reported below all come from one sample, sequenced in a study of breast tumors, draining lymph nodes, adjacent tissues. TCRdb called the multiplex PCR reads again in MiXCR, with one record for every CDR3 protein. The table shows about 53,000 distinct CDR3 sequences, with roughly two fifths occurring only once. The sample was breast tumor tissue. The origin of the receptors is a female donor with breast cancer. Some clones in this sample may be carry-over from other donors' samples.

The chain employs TRBV7-9 and TRBJ2-3; 16 nucleotides align to TRBD2. The germline CDR1 and CDR2 sequences are SEHNR and FQNEAQ (reference sequence). The CDR3 covers 17 residues. J was trimmed by 2 bases and V by 5 bases; bases with no gene match: 4. The CDR3 region has the DNA TGTGCCAGCAGCGAGGGACTAGCGGGAGGGCCCACAGATACGCAGTATTTT. Protein product: CASSEGLAGGPTDTQYF.

This clonotype showed up many times. The genes are TRBV11-1 and TRBJ1-1; D unclear. Germline V CDR1 and CDR2: SGHAT, FQDESV (reference sequence). The germline V and J ends were trimmed by 3 bases and 4 bases, with 9 bases remaining between them. The length of the CDR3 is 13 residues. The CDR3 nucleotides read TGTGCCAGCAGCTTGAGTTTGGCCACTGAAGCTTTCTTT. This translates into CASSLSLATEAFF.

This clonotype was found many times. This chain links TRBV12-3 or TRBV12-4 with TRBJ1-2; 9 bases are shared with TRBD1. The CDR3 is made up of 16 amino acids. V dropped 2 bases and J dropped 4; count of bases not matched to a gene: 8. The CDR3 DNA is TGTGCCAGCAGTTTAATTCCGGGACAGGGTAGCTATGGCTACACCTTC. Its protein is CASSLIPGQGSYGYTF.

The CDR3 DNA is TGCGCCAGCAGCTTGGAAGGCAGGACAGGCGAGCAGTACTTC. It codes for CASSLEGRTGEQYF. This chain links TRBV5-1 with TRBJ2-7; 7 nucleotides align to TRBD1. The V segment lost 0 bases and the J segment 6 bases; nucleotides outside the gene matches: 6. CDR3 length equals 14 residues. CDR1 and CDR2 (germline): SGHRS, YFSETQ.

This clonotype has at least ten counts. The rearrangement joins TRBV15 to TRBJ2-2, with 7 bases lining up with TRBD1. CDR3 length: 16 residues. V shed 2 bases, J shed 4 bases, and the junction held 7 bases outside the gene matches. Germline values: CDR1 LNHNV, CDR2 YYDKDF (reference sequence). CDR3 coding DNA: TGTGCCACCAGCAGATCGCCTAGGGACAGCACCGGGGAGCTGTTTTTT. Its translation is CATSRSPRDSTGELFF.

This clonotype was seen at least ten times. The chain joins TRBV5-8 to TRBJ2-3; D is possibly TRBD2 (5 bases). This CDR3 region has 14 residues. The V gene lost 2 bases and the J gene lost 1 base, with 8 bases spanning the gap. Germline assignment: CDR1 SGHTS and CDR2 YDEGEE. The CDR3, as DNA: TGTGCCAGCAGCTTCCCCGGGGGCACAGATACGCAGTATTTT. This translates into CASSFPGGTDTQYF.

This clonotype was recorded at least ten times. This sequence joins TRBV6-1 and TRBJ1-2; D not certain. V lost 7 bases and J 8 bases, leaving 17 bases between the germline ends. This CDR3 has 13 amino acids. CDR1 and CDR2 from the germline V gene are MNHNS and SASEGT. The CDR3 DNA reads TGTGCCAGCAACCTAGACCGGACGGCGGGCTACACCTTC. It is translated as CASNLDRTAGYTF.

This clonotype was found many times. A single base separates this from a much larger clone, so it may be a read error. The rearrangement uses TRBV12-3 or TRBV12-4 and TRBJ2-3, with D hard to call. The CDR3 consists of 14 residues. With 6 bases removed from V and 2 bases from J, the gap between germline ends came to 12 bases. CDR3 nucleotides: TGTGCCAGCAGCTGCGGCAGTGTCACAGATACGCAGTATTTT. Protein: CASSCGSVTDTQYF.

By share, this clonotype ranks as medium-sized (0.01 to 0.1%). The chain couples TRBV7-9 to TRBJ2-2; D not certain. CDR3 size: 14 residues. Deletions cut 2 bases from V and 1 base from J, with 5 bases between. Looked up from germline, CDR1 is SEHNR and CDR2 is FQNEAQ (reference sequence). In DNA, the CDR3 is TGTGCCAGCAGCTTATCGGGGAACACCGGGGAGCTGTTTTTT. The encoded protein is CASSLSGNTGELFF.

Points on this clonotype: Its ends do not fully match the called genes, so a read error is possible. The V gene is TRBV7-9, the J gene TRBJ1-4; D gene uncertain. CDR3 length: 14 residues. CDR1 and CDR2 (germline): SEHNR, FQNEAQ (reference sequence). CDR3 nucleotide sequence: TGTGCCAGCTTAGGGTCTGCAACTAATGAAAGACTGTTTTTC. Amino acids: CASLGSATNERLFF. Looking up the rest from reference TRBV7-9 and TRBJ1-4 gives the full variable domain: DTGVSQNPRHKITKRGQNVTFRCDPISEHNRLYWYRQTLGQGPEFLTYFQNEAQLEKSRLLSDRFSAERPKGSFSTLEIQRTEQGDSAMYLCASLGSATNERLFFGSGTQLSVL.

The gene calls are TRBV10-3 and TRBJ2-7; possibly TRBD1 for D (6 bases). The CDR3 covers 13 residues. CDR1 and CDR2 (germline): ENHRY, SYGVKD. V dropped 6 bases and J dropped 12 bases, with 21 bases sitting between them. The chain's CDR3 is CAIRTGPAAMRYF. The CDR3, as DNA: TGTGCCATCAGGACAGGACCAGCGGCGATGAGGTACTTC.

The V call is TRBV20-1, the J call TRBJ2-1; 14 nucleotides agree with TRBD2. Germline values: CDR1 DFQATT, CDR2 SNEGSKA (reference sequence). V gave up 5 bases and J gave up 9 bases; unmatched junction bases: 12. There are 16 residues in the CDR3. The CDR3 loop reads CSAGLAGGSSYAEQFF. The CDR3 nucleotides read TGCAGTGCTGGACTAGCGGGAGGAAGCTCCTACGCTGAGCAGTTCTTC.

This clonotype was found many times. The rearrangement links TRBV16 to TRBJ1-2; D may be TRBD1 (6 bases). V dropped 4 bases and J dropped 4 bases, with 10 bases sitting between them. Germline V gives CDR1 KGHSY, CDR2 FQNENV. This CDR3 has 13 amino acids. DNA for the CDR3: TGTGCCAGCAGCCCAGACAGGTCCTATGGCTACACCTTC. Translated: CASSPDRSYGYTF.

In its sample, this clonotype was seen many times. The chain is built from TRBV10-3 and TRBJ2-3; 15 bases match TRBD2. The ends lost 6 bases at V and 2 bases at J; junction bases unmatched: 6. Germline CDR1 and CDR2: ENHRY and SYGVKD. The CDR3 has 17 amino acids. The CDR3 here is CAISGLAGGSYTDTQYF. In DNA form, the CDR3 reads TGTGCCATCAGCGGACTAGCGGGAGGGTCCTACACAGATACGCAGTATTTT.

At least ten counts were recorded for this clonotype. This chain connects TRBV7-9 to TRBJ1-2, with a tentative D call TRBD1 (5 bases). The V gene's germline CDR1 is SEHNR and CDR2 FQNEAQ (reference sequence). CDR3 length: 11 amino acids. V dropped 3 bases and J dropped 8 bases, with 7 bases sitting between them. CDR3: CASSFREGYTF. The CDR3, as DNA: TGTGCCAGCAGCTTCAGGGAAGGCTACACCTTC.

There are a few counts of this clonotype. A much larger clonotype is one base distant, so this may be a read error. CDR3 in amino acids: CASNLGGTSGREPFF. The CDR3, as DNA: TGTGCCAGCAACCTAGGGGGGACTAGCGGGAGGGAGCCGTTCTTC. The genes are TRBV9 and TRBJ2-1, with 16 bases aligning to TRBD2. CDR1 SGDLS and CDR2 YYNGEE come from the germline V gene. This CDR3 contains 15 residues.

J is TRBJ1-1 and V is TRBV30; D is possibly TRBD1 (6 bases). The V and J ends lost 3 bases and 1 base respectively, with 12 bases between them. The CDR3 has 14 amino acids. The germline gives CDR1 GTSNPN, CDR2 SVGIG (reference sequence). For the CDR3, the DNA is TGTGCCTGGAGCAGGGGTTTAGCGAACACTGAAGCTTTCTTT. Translation: CAWSRGLANTEAFF.

This clonotype was found a few times. The chain combines TRBV5-1 with TRBJ2-7, with TRBD1 matching over 8 bases. Germline trimming cut 3 bases from V and 9 bases from J; bases unmatched to any gene: 17. Germline V gene sequence: CDR1 SGHRS, CDR2 YFSETQ. The CDR3 spans 16 residues. In nucleotides, the CDR3 is TGCGCCAGCAGCTATATAGCCGGGACAGGCTCGTCCGGGCAGTACTTC. This codes for CASSYIAGTGSSGQYF.

This sequence joins TRBV20-1 and TRBJ1-2; no firm D call. V was shortened by 2 bases and J by 4 bases, with 17 bases between the two germline ends. In germline, CDR1 is DFQATT, CDR2 SNEGSKA (reference sequence). The CDR3 extends over 15 amino acids. CDR3 bases: TGCAGTGCTAGATTCGAAGGCAGAGCTACCTATGGCTACACCTTC. Protein product: CSARFEGRATYGYTF.